This entry lists 18 T cell receptor beta chains sequenced from one sample in a study of blood T cell repertoires in COVID-19 (dated by TCRdb to about 2020). The protocol used for the library was the immunoSEQ multiplex PCR assay. The table was pulled from immuneACCESS by TCRdb, which kept in-frame rearrangements only. Such tables lose some clones; where checked, under half of the loss comes from unresolved V genes, and the rest has no known cause. This sample gives about 170,000 clones in total; 79% of them show up just once. Under 20% of the sample belongs to the ten largest clones. Sequenced material: PBMCs or T cells enriched from blood (not recorded which). These receptors were collected from a woman between 70 and 85 years old in a cohort exposed to, infected with or recovered from COVID-19 (not recorded which).

The V call is TRBV7-9, the J call TRBJ2-7; D may be TRBD1 (6 bases). Trimming took off 5 bases at V and 0 bases at J, with 14 bases between the two ends. CDR1 and CDR2 (germline): SEHNR, FQNEAQ (reference sequence). CDR3 length: 15 amino acids. CDR3 amino acids: CASSQITGISYEQYF. The CDR3 nucleotides are TGTGCCAGCAGCCAAATAACAGGGATCTCCTACGAGCAGTACTTC.

As DNA, the CDR3 is TGTGCCAGCAGTGAAGTACTAGCGGGATACGAGCAGTACTTC. Residues: CASSEVLAGYEQYF. The chain is built from TRBV6-1 and TRBJ2-7; 10 bases fit TRBD2. V shed 1 base, J shed 4 bases, and the junction held 1 base outside the gene matches. This CDR3 has 14 amino acids. Germline lookup yields CDR1 MNHNS and CDR2 SASEGT.

The chain recombines TRBV28 with TRBJ2-3; 11 nucleotides align to TRBD2. CDR3 length: 18 amino acids. Per the germline V gene, CDR1 is MDHEN and CDR2 is SYDVKM. After removal of 2 bases from V and 2 bases from J, the junction contained 9 bases not matched to a gene. CDR3 sequence reads: CASSLRALAGGNTDTQYF. The CDR3 DNA follows: TGTGCCAGCAGTTTAAGGGCCCTAGCGGGAGGAAACACAGATACGCAGTATTTT. Combining the CDR3 with reference TRBV28 and TRBJ2-3 gives the whole variable domain DVKVTQSSRYLVKRTGEKVFLECVQDMDHENMFWYRQDPGLGLRLIYFSYDVKMKEKGDIPEGYSVSREKKERFSLILESASTNQTSMYLCASSLRALAGGNTDTQYFGPGTRLTVL.

The chain is built from TRBV7-8 and TRBJ2-7; D unclear. V gave up 0 bases and J gave up 0 bases, with 15 bases separating them. Germline V CDR1 and CDR2: SGHVS, FQNEAQ. The CDR3 is 17 amino acids. CDR3 sequence (DNA): TGTGCCAGCAGCTTAGCCCTCCCAAATCAAGCCTCCTACGAGCAGTACTTC. It codes for CASSLALPNQASYEQYF.

This clone was found a few times. The chain is built from TRBV10-3 and TRBJ2-7; the match to TRBD2 covers 10 bases. Germline lookup yields CDR1 ENHRY and CDR2 SYGVKD. The CDR3 runs 15 residues. Trimming at V came to 8 bases and at J to 5 bases, leaving 12 bases not matched to a gene. CDR3 sequence: CAIANPSGSLHEQYF. The CDR3 DNA sequence: TGTGCCATCGCCAATCCTAGCGGGAGCTTACACGAGCAGTACTTC.

This clone turned up a few times. The chain combines TRBV3-1 (or the pseudogene TRBV3-2) with TRBJ2-1; 7 bases align to TRBD2. Germline V CDR1 and CDR2: LGHDT, YNNKEL (reference sequence). CDR3 length: 18 amino acids. With 1 base clipped from V and 0 bases from J, the junction kept 9 bases outside the gene matches. The CDR3 protein is CASSQGGRSGISYNEQFF. In nucleotides, the CDR3 is TGTGCCAGCAGCCAAGGGGGGAGAAGCGGGATCTCCTACAATGAGCAGTTCTTC.

This sequence joins TRBV18 and TRBJ2-5, with D possibly TRBD1 on 6 matching bases. Deletions cut 0 bases from V and 5 bases from J, with 10 bases between. Germline lookup yields CDR1 KGHSH and CDR2 LQKENI. The CDR3 has 14 amino acids. The chain's CDR3 is CASSPPGQSETQYF. CDR3 DNA sequence: TGTGCCAGCTCACCACCCGGACAGTCGGAGACCCAGTACTTC.

This clone was detected a few times. The chain joins TRBV24-1 to TRBJ2-3; D is perhaps TRBD2 (5 bases). V was trimmed by 9 bases and J by 1 base, leaving 16 bases between them. The CDR3 covers 15 residues. Germline CDR1 and CDR2: KGHDR and SFDVKD. The CDR3 coding sequence is TGTGCCACCCGATCAACACTAGAACGCACAGATACGCAGTATTTT. This translates into CATRSTLERTDTQYF.

V usage is TRBV5-1 and J usage is TRBJ2-2; weak D call: TRBD2 (5 bases). V lost 3 bases, J lost 2 bases, and 11 bases lay in between. This CDR3 region has 15 residues. Germline V gene lookup returns CDR1 SGHRS and CDR2 YFSETQ. The CDR3 coding sequence is TGCGCCAGCAGCTCCCTGAGCGGAAACACCGGGGAGCTGTTTTTT. It yields the protein CASSSLSGNTGELFF.

This chain connects TRBV5-4 to TRBJ2-3, with 9 nucleotides matching TRBD2. Germline CDR1 reads SGHNT; CDR2 reads YYREEE (reference sequence). The V and J ends lost 1 base and 4 bases, in that order; junction bases with no gene match: 7. This CDR3 contains 16 residues. The DNA for the CDR3 is TGTGCCAGCAGCTTGCGGGTAGCGGGAGTGGCAGATACGCAGTATTTT. It is translated as CASSLRVAGVADTQYF.

The chain has TRBV27 and TRBJ1-5, with D perhaps matching TRBD1 (6 bases). Germline V CDR1 and CDR2: MNHEY, SMNVEV (reference sequence). V was cut by 5 bases and J by 5 bases, with 10 bases left in between. The CDR3 has 13 amino acids. The chain's CDR3 is CASSRAGDQPQHF. CDR3 coding DNA: TGTGCCAGCAGTAGGGCAGGGGATCAGCCCCAGCATTTT.

The gene calls are TRBV19 and TRBJ2-2; 9 bases agree with TRBD2. CDR1 is LNHDA, CDR2 SQIVND, per germline (reference sequence). V lost 5 bases and J lost 4; bases outside the gene matches: 5. CDR3 size: 15 residues. The chain's CDR3 is CASSFGTSITGELFF. The CDR3 DNA reads as TGTGCCAGTAGTTTCGGGACTAGCATCACCGGGGAGCTGTTTTTT.

This clone came up once. The chain carries TRBV19 and TRBJ2-7; D is perhaps TRBD1 (5 bases). Germline lookup yields CDR1 LNHDA and CDR2 SQIVND (reference sequence). The V and J ends lost 4 bases and 3 bases respectively, with 13 bases between them. CDR3 length: 14 residues. The CDR3 reads CASSKGAAGYEQYF. In DNA form, the CDR3 reads TGTGCCAGTAGTAAAGGGGCGGCCGGCTACGAGCAGTACTTC.

This clone was detected once. V and J are TRBV12-3 or TRBV12-4 and TRBJ2-5; no firm D call. The V end was cut by 3 bases, the J end by 4 bases, with 3 bases between. The CDR3 extends over 11 amino acids. The CDR3 DNA reads TGTGCCAGCAGTTTCGGAGAGACCCAGTACTTC. Residues: CASSFGETQYF.

The chain links TRBV6-5 to TRBJ1-3; D unresolved. V lost 2 bases, J lost 4 bases, and 12 bases lay in between. This CDR3 has 15 amino acids. Germline V gene data show CDR1 as MNHEY and CDR2 as SVGAGI. The CDR3 region has the DNA TGTGCCAGCAGTTACACAGAATCGGCGGGAAACACCATATATTTT. It encodes CASSYTESAGNTIYF.

This clone was observed a handful of times. The CDR3 DNA reads TGTGCCAGCAGCTATGACAGGAATCGACGACTGTTTTTT. Its protein product is CASSYDRNRRLFF. The V and J genes are TRBV7-2 and TRBJ1-4; maybe TRBD1 (6 bases). V gave up 4 bases and J gave up 13 bases, with 16 bases separating them. The CDR3 sequence is 13 residues long. Germline V gene lookup returns CDR1 SGHTA and CDR2 FQGNSA.

This chain links TRBV7-9 with TRBJ1-2; a possible D gene is TRBD1 (6 bases). V lost 5 bases, J lost 7 bases, and 14 bases lay in between. CDR3 length: 13 amino acids. In germline, CDR1 is SEHNR, CDR2 FQNEAQ (reference sequence). The CDR3 DNA sequence: TGTGCCAGCAGCAACAGGGAGAGGAGTGGCTACACCTTC. Translated: CASSNRERSGYTF.

The rearrangement joins TRBV27 to TRBJ2-2, with TRBD1 matching 11 bases. CDR1 is MNHEY and CDR2 is SMNVEV in the germline V gene (reference sequence). V was pared by 6 bases and J by 6 bases, with 21 bases of the junction left unmatched. CDR3 length: 20 amino acids. CDR3 in amino acids: CASRYEGWTGGAPAAGELFF. The CDR3 nucleotides are TGTGCCAGCAGGTACGAGGGGTGGACAGGGGGCGCCCCGGCGGCCGGGGAGCTGTTTTTT.